Sequencing of this TCR beta chain was carried out in a study of response to subunit inactivated influenza vaccine. Overall study findings and caveats: Researchers suggested that each seasonal influenza vaccination recruits few new T cells.

Germline V gene lookup returns CDR1 LGHNA and CDR2 YSLEER. The length of the CDR3 is 15 residues. The ends were cut back, 0 bases at V and 6 bases at J, with 11 bases in the middle. Concerning this clonotype itself: What it recognizes is unknown.

One entry per CDR3 protein, called by TCRdb with MiXCR from the RT-PCR reads. The sample yields about 800,000 distinct CDR3 sequences, 21% seen once. This chain joins TRBV4-3 and TRBJ2-2; no firm D call. The specimen was PBMCs from blood, collected roughly 5 days after vaccination. The sequence came from a man in his fifties or sixties who received an inactivated influenza vaccine. This chain's CDR3 is CASSQDPRVPGELFF. For the CDR3, the DNA is TGCGCCAGCAGCCAAGATCCCCGCGTTCCCGGGGAGCTGTTTTTT.